Listed below are T cell receptor beta chains from one sample, sequenced in a study of T cells after yellow fever vaccination. TCRdb re-derived calls from the 5' RACE reads in MiXCR, one entry per CDR3 protein. The table lists some 300,000 distinct CDR3 sequences, around 8.6% of them singletons. This specimen consisted of CD4+ T cells sorted from PBMCs, obtained 5 days after the yellow fever booster vaccination. Receptors originate from a man aged 18 to 29 who received the YFV17D yellow fever vaccine. The CDR3 runs from the conserved cysteine through the conserved F or W. The order of the fields is J gene, clone size, D gene, V gene, CDR3 DNA, CDR3 protein. A D gene is named only where the DNA matches it firmly. Size tells how often a clone was seen (once, few, many) or the class of an expanded clone, and some rows leave it out.

TRBJ1-1,many,NA,TRBV10-3,TGTGCCATCAGGACGGACACCGAAGCTTTCTTT,CAIRTDTEAFF
TRBJ2-1,NA,NA,TRBV6-2/TRBV6-3,TGTGCCAGCAGTTACGATCGGGACAATTACAATGAGCAGTTCTTC,CASSYDRDNYNEQFF
TRBJ2-5,NA,NA,TRBV5-1,TGCGCCAGTAATACCGGACAGAGTGGTTTAGGGGAGACCCAGTACTTC,CASNTGQSGLGETQYF
TRBJ1-4,few,NA,TRBV4-2,TGTGCCAGCAGCCAAGAAGCGAGGGCGGGTAATGAAAAACTGTTTTTT,CASSQEARAGNEKLFF
TRBJ2-3,NA,TRBD2,TRBV20-1,TGCAGTGCTGGAAAGCGGGGGGGCCCAGATACGCAGTATTTT,CSAGKRGGPDTQYF
TRBJ2-3,few,NA,TRBV5-1,TGCGCCAGCAGCTTGGTAGGGTTAGAGGGCACAGATACGCAGTATTTT,CASSLVGLEGTDTQYF
TRBJ2-1,many,NA,TRBV11-2,TGTGCCAGCAGCTTCCCCTATGGTGGGCAGTTCTTC,CASSFPYGGQFF
TRBJ2-3,NA,NA,TRBV20-1,TGCAGTGCTGGGCAAACAGATACGCAGTATTTT,CSAGQTDTQYF
TRBJ2-3,many,NA,TRBV12-3/TRBV12-4,TGTGCCAGCAGTTTTTCCGATACGCAGTATTTT,CASSFSDTQYF
TRBJ1-2,NA,NA,TRBV27,TGTGCCAGCAGTCCAAAATTACAACGTAACTATGGCTACACCTTC,CASSPKLQRNYGYTF
TRBJ2-2,NA,NA,TRBV9,TGTGCCAGCAGCCGTCGGCGGATTAACACCGGGGAGCTGTTTTTT,CASSRRRINTGELFF
TRBJ2-7,NA,TRBD1,TRBV6-6,TGTGCCAGCAGTTCCCGGACAGGGGGCCACGAGCAGTACTTC,CASSSRTGGHEQYF
TRBJ2-1,few,NA,TRBV3-1,TGTGCCAGCAGCCTCGGGGGGCGGGCCTACAATGAGCAGTTCTTC,CASSLGGRAYNEQFF
TRBJ1-1,few,TRBD1,TRBV5-6,TGTGCCAGCAGCGCGGGGGGACAGGAGGCTGAAGCTTTCTTT,CASSAGGQEAEAFF
TRBJ1-1,many,NA,TRBV6-2/TRBV6-3,TGTGCCAGCAGTTCCAACATGAACACTGAAGCTTTCTTT,CASSSNMNTEAFF
TRBJ2-5,NA,NA,TRBV6-5,NA,CASSSSGPGGTQYF
TRBJ1-2,NA,TRBD1,TRBV18,TGTGCCAGCTCACCTGTGACAGGGACTCCCTATGGCTACACCTTC,CASSPVTGTPYGYTF
TRBJ2-5,many,NA,TRBV7-3,TGTGCCAGCAGTCCCACGGGACTCCAAGAGACCCAGTACTTC,CASSPTGLQETQYF
TRBJ1-4,NA,NA,TRBV20-1,TGCAGTGCGGGGAGCGTAAAACTGTTTTTT,CSAGSVKLFF
TRBJ1-2,NA,NA,TRBV10-1,TGCGCCAGCAGTGAGTCGGACGGCAATGGCTACACCTTC,CASSESDGNGYTF
TRBJ2-7,NA,TRBD2,TRBV5-4,TGTGCCAGCAGCTCCCGACTAGCGGGGGTAGGGGAGCAGTACTTC,CASSSRLAGVGEQYF
TRBJ2-1,once,NA,TRBV11-3,TGTGCCAGCAGCTTCACCGCCCGACTACCGTCCTACAATGAGCAGTTCTTC,CASSFTARLPSYNEQFF
TRBJ2-2,NA,TRBD1,TRBV5-1,TGCGCCAGCTCGGGACAGGGGCTGAACACCGGGGAGCTGTTTTTT,CASSGQGLNTGELFF
TRBJ2-7,many,NA,TRBV7-8,TGTGCCAGCAGCTTAGGGGATGGTTCCTACGAGCAGTACTTC,CASSLGDGSYEQYF
TRBJ2-7,few,NA,TRBV19,TGTGCCAGTAGTATTCCTCGGGGGGCGTCCTACGAGCAGTACTTC,CASSIPRGASYEQYF
TRBJ1-1,few,NA,TRBV6-1,TGTGCCAGCAGTGACATACCAGGATTGGAAGCTTTCTTT,CASSDIPGLEAFF
TRBJ1-2,few,TRBD1,TRBV6-6,TGTGCCAGCAGCCCTGACAGGGAACGTGGTGGCTACACCTTC,CASSPDRERGGYTF
TRBJ1-1,NA,NA,TRBV2,TGTGCCAGCAGTGGAAGGGAGGGGGAAGCTTTCTTT,CASSGREGEAFF
TRBJ2-3,many,NA,TRBV5-1,TGCGCCAGCAGCTTGTTAAGCACAGATACGCAGTATTTT,CASSLLSTDTQYF
TRBJ1-5,few,NA,TRBV27,TGTGCCAGCGGTGACGTCGGAGGGTATAGCAATCAGCCCCAGCATTTT,CASGDVGGYSNQPQHF
TRBJ1-5,few,TRBD1,TRBV18,TGTGCCAGCTCACCCGGGACAGGACAACAGCCCCAGCATTTT,CASSPGTGQQPQHF
TRBJ1-3,NA,TRBD1,TRBV7-9,TGTGCCAGCAACCCGGGACAGGGTAGAAACACCATATATTTT,CASNPGQGRNTIYF
TRBJ1-2,NA,TRBD1,TRBV4-3,TGCGCCAGCAGCCAAGGCGCAGGGGGCGCCTATGGCTACACCTTC,CASSQGAGGAYGYTF
TRBJ2-1,few,TRBD2,TRBV20-1,TGCAGTGCCACTCTGGAAGCGGGGGGAAGCTACAATGAGCAGTTCTTC,CSATLEAGGSYNEQFF
TRBJ2-5,many,NA,TRBV5-1,TGCGCCAGCGGCAACAGGGTCGGGCAAGAGACCCAGTACTTC,CASGNRVGQETQYF
TRBJ2-3,many,NA,TRBV4-3,TGCGCCAGCAGCCAAGATTGGGTGGGGGGGCCAACAGATACGCAGTATTTT,CASSQDWVGGPTDTQYF
TRBJ1-3,NA,NA,TRBV20-1,TGCAGTGCTAGACGACAGTTGGACTCTGGAAACACCATATATTTT,CSARRQLDSGNTIYF
TRBJ1-2,many,TRBD1,TRBV4-2,TGTGCCAGCAGCCAGGGCGGGACAGCCTATGGCTACACCTTC,CASSQGGTAYGYTF
TRBJ2-7,many,NA,TRBV6-2/TRBV6-3,TGTGCCAGCAGTCCTTGGACGGGATCCTACGAGCAGTACTTC,CASSPWTGSYEQYF
TRBJ1-1,few,NA,TRBV6-1,TGTGCCAGCAAACGAGGTATGAACACTGAAGCTTTCTTT,CASKRGMNTEAFF
TRBJ1-3,NA,TRBD1,TRBV10-3,TGTGCCATCAGAGTACAGGGGACTGGAAACACCATATATTTT,CAIRVQGTGNTIYF
TRBJ2-4,few,NA,TRBV20-1,TGCAGTGCTAGAGTTGAGGGAAACATTCAGTACTTC,CSARVEGNIQYF
TRBJ2-2,many,NA,TRBV5-1,TGCGCCAGCAGCTTGGAGCCGGCTGGGAACACCGGGGAGCTGTTTTTT,CASSLEPAGNTGELFF
TRBJ2-3,few,NA,TRBV27,TGTGCCAGCAAGTCAGGAGATACGCAGTATTTT,CASKSGDTQYF
TRBJ2-5,NA,NA,TRBV15,TGTGCCACCAGCAGAGATCTCTGGGGGGGCCCGACTAAAGAGACCCAGTACTTC,CATSRDLWGGPTKETQYF
TRBJ2-5,few,TRBD2,TRBV5-1,TGCGCCAGCAGCTTGCGGGGGGGGTTCCAAGAGACCCAGTACTTC,CASSLRGGFQETQYF
TRBJ1-4,NA,NA,TRBV5-4,TGTGCCAGCAGCTTTCCAGGGAGCGAAAAACTGTTTTTT,CASSFPGSEKLFF
TRBJ2-2,NA,TRBD2,TRBV12-3/TRBV12-4,TGTGCCAGCAGTGCCGCGACTTTGCGGGGGGGCCTCGGCAAGGAGCTGTTTTTT,CASSAATLRGGLGKELFF
TRBJ2-1,NA,NA,TRBV5-6,TGTGCCAGCAGCTTGGCGTGGACCGTGGGGACGTTCTTC,CASSLAWTVGTFF
TRBJ1-6,few,TRBD1,TRBV5-1,TGCGCCAGCAGACGGACAGGGAGCCGAGGAAATTCACCCCTCCACTTT,CASRRTGSRGNSPLHF
TRBJ2-4,many,TRBD1,TRBV7-7,TGTGCTAGCAGCTTACATAGGGACAGGGCTTCAAGTGAGGCCAAAAACATTCAGTACTTC,CASSLHRDRASSEAKNIQYF
TRBJ2-5,NA,TRBD1,TRBV4-3,TGCGCCAGCAGCCAAGGACAGGGAAAAGAGACCCAGTACTTC,CASSQGQGKETQYF
TRBJ1-2,few,NA,TRBV28,TGTGCCAGCAGTTTGGTTGGCAGGCACTCTTCTACCGGGGGCTACACCTTC,CASSLVGRHSSTGGYTF
TRBJ1-2,NA,NA,TRBV6-1,TGTGCCAGCAGTGTTTTGCCCGGCCGTGGTTTGGGACGGGATCGTGGCTACACCTTC,CASSVLPGRGLGRDRGYTF
TRBJ2-3,few,NA,TRBV6-5,TGTGCCAGCAGTTACTGGCAGGGCGGCGATAATACGCAGTATTTT,CASSYWQGGDNTQYF